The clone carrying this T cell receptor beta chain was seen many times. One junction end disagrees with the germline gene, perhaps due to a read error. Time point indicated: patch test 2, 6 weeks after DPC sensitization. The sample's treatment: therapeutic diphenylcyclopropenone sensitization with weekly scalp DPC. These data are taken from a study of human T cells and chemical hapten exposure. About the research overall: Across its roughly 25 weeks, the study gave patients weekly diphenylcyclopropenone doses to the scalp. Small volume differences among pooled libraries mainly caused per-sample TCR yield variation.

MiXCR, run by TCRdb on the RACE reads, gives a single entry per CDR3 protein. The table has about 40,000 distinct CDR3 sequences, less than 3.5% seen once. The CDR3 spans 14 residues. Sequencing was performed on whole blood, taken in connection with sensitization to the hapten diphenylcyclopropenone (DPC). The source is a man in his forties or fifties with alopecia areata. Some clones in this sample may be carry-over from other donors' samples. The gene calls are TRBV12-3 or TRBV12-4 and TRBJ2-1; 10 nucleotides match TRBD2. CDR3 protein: CASRLAGGRGEQFF. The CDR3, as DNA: TGTGCCAGCAGATTAGCGGGAGGCCGGGGTGAGCAGTTCTTC.